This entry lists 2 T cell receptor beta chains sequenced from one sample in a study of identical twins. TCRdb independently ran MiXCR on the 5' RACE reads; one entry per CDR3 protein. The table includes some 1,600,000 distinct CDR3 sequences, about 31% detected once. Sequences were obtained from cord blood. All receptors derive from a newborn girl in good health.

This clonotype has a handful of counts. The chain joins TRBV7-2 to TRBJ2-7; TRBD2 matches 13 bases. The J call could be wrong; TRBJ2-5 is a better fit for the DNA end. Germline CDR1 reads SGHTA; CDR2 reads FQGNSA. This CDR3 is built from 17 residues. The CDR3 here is CASSITGLAGASGTQYF. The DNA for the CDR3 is TGTGCCAGCAGCATAACAGGACTAGCGGGGGCCTCAGGGACCCAGTACTTC.

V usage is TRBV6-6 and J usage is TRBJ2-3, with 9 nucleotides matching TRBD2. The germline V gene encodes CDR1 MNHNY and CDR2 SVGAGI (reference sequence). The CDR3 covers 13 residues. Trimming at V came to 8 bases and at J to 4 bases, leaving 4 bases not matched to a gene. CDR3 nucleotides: TGTGCCAGCTTTCGCGGGGGGGCAGATACGCAGTATTTT. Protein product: CASFRGGADTQYF.